A single sample gave rise to the 15 T cell receptor beta chains below, sequenced in a study of cytomegalovirus exposure and HLA in healthy donors. Both 60 Vbeta primers and 13 Jbeta primers went into the PCR. The repertoire was sequenced with immunoSEQ multiplex PCR; TCRdb's copy has only in-frame clones and lacks some. Counted here are 79,000 or so clones, around 77% occurring once; the ten biggest clones make up roughly 22%. The specimen sequenced was PBMCs. These receptor sequences come from a woman aged 35 to 49 in good health and CMV-seropositive.

The rearrangement uses TRBV9 and TRBJ1-2; TRBD1 matches at 7 bases. CDR3 length equals 14 residues. Germline CDR1 SGDLS, CDR2 YYNGEE. Germline trimming cut 4 bases from V and 0 bases from J; bases unmatched to any gene: 3. The CDR3 sequence is CASSRDSSNYGYTF. Here the CDR3 DNA reads TGTGCCAGCAGCAGGGACAGTTCTAACTATGGCTACACCTTC.

The sample holds a few counts of this clone. The rearrangement links TRBV5-1 to TRBJ2-7; 7 bases agree with TRBD2. The CDR3 is made up of 15 amino acids. V dropped 2 bases and J dropped 0; count of bases not matched to a gene: 5. CDR1 SGHRS and CDR2 YFSETQ come from the germline V gene. Written as DNA, the CDR3 is TGCGCCAGCAGCTTCGGGGGGAACCCCTCCTACGAGCAGTACTTC. This sequence encodes CASSFGGNPSYEQYF.

V is TRBV4-1 and J is TRBJ1-4, with D possibly being TRBD1 (6 bases). CDR3 size: 15 residues. The V gene lost 1 base and the J gene lost 8 bases, with 14 bases spanning the gap. The V gene's germline CDR1 is MGHRA and CDR2 YSYEKL. DNA for the CDR3: TGCGCCAGCAGCCAAGTCCAGGGGTTTCGGGAAAAACTGTTTTTT. Residues: CASSQVQGFREKLFF.

This rearrangement joins TRBV6-1 to TRBJ1-1, with a weak D call TRBD1 (5 bases). Germline-derived CDR1 and CDR2 are MNHNS and SASEGT. The CDR3 spans 16 residues. V was cut by 2 bases and J by 5 bases, with 18 bases left in between. This CDR3 reads CASSEISRAGGTEAFF. CDR3 in DNA: TGTGCCAGCAGTGAAATCTCCAGGGCCGGGGGAACTGAAGCTTTCTTT.

This chain links TRBV5-6 with TRBJ2-3; possibly TRBD2 for D (6 bases). This CDR3 spans 14 amino acids. Germline V lookup: CDR1 SGHDT, CDR2 YYEEEE. Trimming pared 3 bases from V and 6 bases from J, leaving 14 bases between. DNA of the CDR3: TGTGCCAGCAGCTCCGGGGGTTTGGGCGATACGCAGTATTTT. As protein: CASSSGGLGDTQYF.

The chain joins TRBV30 to TRBJ2-7; the match to TRBD2 covers 7 bases. The CDR3 is 15 residues long. Per the germline V gene, CDR1 is GTSNPN and CDR2 is SVGIG (reference sequence). V was pared by 3 bases and J by 4 bases, with 12 bases of the junction left unmatched. The CDR3 region is CAWRKPGTTPYEQYF. CDR3 nucleotide sequence: TGTGCCTGGAGAAAACCGGGGACTACGCCGTACGAGCAGTACTTC.

This chain connects TRBV5-4 to TRBJ1-2, with D possibly being TRBD1 (6 bases). The germline CDR1 and CDR2 sequences are SGHNT and YYREEE (reference sequence). The CDR3 is 14 residues long. Trimming took off 7 bases at V and 2 bases at J, with 15 bases between the two ends. The CDR3 region is CASHPQGVNYGYTF. In DNA, the CDR3 is TGTGCCAGCCACCCACAGGGAGTGAACTATGGCTACACCTTC.

This clone was seen a few times. The chain couples TRBV11-1 to TRBJ2-5, with 10 bases matching TRBD1. J was trimmed by 5 bases and V by 5 bases; bases with no gene match: 14. Germline assignment: CDR1 SGHAT and CDR2 FQDESV (reference sequence). The CDR3 sequence is 17 residues long. The CDR3 loop is CASSPKVGTGDLETQYF. Written as DNA, the CDR3 is TGTGCCAGCAGCCCCAAGGTCGGGACAGGGGATTTGGAGACCCAGTACTTC.

This CDR3 is CSVERDRGYEQYF. For the CDR3, the DNA is TGCAGCGTTGAACGGGACAGGGGTTACGAGCAGTACTTC. The V call is TRBV29-1, the J call TRBJ2-7, with 10 nucleotides matching TRBD1. V shed 2 bases, J shed 4 bases, and the junction held 2 bases outside the gene matches. There are 13 residues in the CDR3. CDR1 and CDR2 from the germline V gene are SQVTM and ANQGSEA.

The V and J genes are TRBV6-1 and TRBJ1-5, with D perhaps TRBD1 (6 bases). CDR3 length equals 14 residues. The germline gives CDR1 MNHNS, CDR2 SASEGT. The germline V and J ends were trimmed by 5 bases and 2 bases, with 10 bases remaining between them. The CDR3 is CASSQAGGNQPQHF. As DNA, the CDR3 is TGTGCCAGCAGTCAGGCAGGGGGCAATCAGCCCCAGCATTTT.

The chain combines TRBV10-3 with TRBJ1-2; no firm D call. V shed 6 bases and J shed 4 bases, with 18 bases lying between them. The CDR3 loop spans 15 amino acids. Germline V lookup: CDR1 ENHRY, CDR2 SYGVKD. CDR3 loop: CAIRVSLGDPYGYTF. The CDR3 coding sequence is TGTGCCATCAGAGTATCTTTAGGAGATCCCTATGGCTACACCTTC.

This rearrangement joins TRBV6-1 to TRBJ1-5; possible D gene TRBD1, 6 bases. V dropped 6 bases and J dropped 0 bases, with 12 bases sitting between them. The CDR3 extends over 15 amino acids. Germline loops: CDR1 MNHNS, CDR2 SASEGT. The CDR3 loop reads CASSLDSHSNQPQHF. Written as DNA, the CDR3 is TGTGCCAGCAGCCTGGACAGCCATAGCAATCAGCCCCAGCATTTT.

The V gene is TRBV9, the J gene TRBJ1-2, with unresolved D. V was cut by 3 bases and J by 8 bases, with 5 bases left in between. The germline CDR1 and CDR2 sequences are SGDLS and YYNGEE. This CDR3 is built from 10 residues. The CDR3 DNA sequence: TGTGCCAGCAGCGGAGCGGGCTACACCTTC. As protein: CASSGAGYTF.

The J gene is TRBJ2-7, the V gene TRBV29-1; TRBD2 aligns across 7 bases. From germline, CDR1 is SQVTM and CDR2 ANQGSEA. Trimming cost V 4 bases and J 2 bases; bases outside gene matches: 8. The CDR3 sequence is 14 residues long. The CDR3 DNA is TGCAGCGTTGTCCTAGCGGAGGGGACCTACGAGCAGTACTTC. Its translation is CSVVLAEGTYEQYF.

The chain joins TRBV7-8 to TRBJ2-7; 7 bases are a match to TRBD2. V dropped 2 bases and J dropped 4; count of bases not matched to a gene: 5. The CDR3 has 14 residues. The germline V gene encodes CDR1 SGHVS and CDR2 FQNEAQ. CDR3 DNA sequence: TGTGCCAGCAGCTTACGCGGGAGTGGGTACGAGCAGTACTTC. The encoded protein is CASSLRGSGYEQYF.